The following is a T cell receptor (beta chain) sequence with its context. What it binds is unknown. This CDR3 comprises 14 residues. Germline V gene data show CDR1 as SEHNR and CDR2 as FQNEAQ (reference sequence). Trimming removed 5 bases at V and 1 base at J, with 11 bases between. PBMC libraries mostly used around 0.5 ug of input genomic DNA, with six replicates per sample. TCRdb's table, derived via immunoSEQ multiplex PCR, lists solely in-frame clones and lacks some. The sample lists about 68,000 clones, 70% to 90% seen once, with 3% to 3.5% in the top ten. The time point denotes: after neoadjuvant nivolumab, at surgical resection. These oral cavity squamous cell carcinomas were HPV-negative and locally advanced. This record comes from a study of neoadjuvant anti-PD-1 for oral cavity cancer. Study information: Non-progressing patients received a fourth nivolumab dose near day 43, then surgery on days 50-56. Study-level findings and limits: Higher pretreatment blood Treg/Th17 ratios correlated with higher pretreatment blood and lower post-treatment tumor TCRbeta clonality.

The sample was PBMCs, taken after nivolumab (anti-PD-1) treatment. The sequence was obtained from a person aged 35-80 years with oral cavity squamous cell carcinoma. V gene TRBV7-9 combines with J gene TRBJ2-5; tentatively, D is TRBD1 (6 bases). The CDR3 DNA reads TGTGCCAGCAGCCCTCCAGGGGCCCAAGAGACCCAGTACTTC. This encodes CASSPPGAQETQYF.